The rows below give T cell receptor beta chains drawn from one sample of a study of vaccination effects on CD4 cells after COVID-19. Using immunoSEQ multiplex PCR, the repertoire was profiled, and TCRdb retains in-frame clones only, with some absent. Found here are approximately 40,000 clones, around 80% of them singletons; the top ten hold around 3.5%. Their antigen targets remain unknown. The sequencing used CD4+ T cells from PBMCs cultured without peptide, collected after COVID-19 vaccination. These receptors all come from a human donor who had a prior SARS-CoV-2 infection. Both conserved end residues are part of each CDR3. Each record gives: J gene, V gene, CDR3 protein.

TRBJ2-7,TRBV5-4,CASSLVGLREQYF
TRBJ1-2,TRBV5-4,CASSKRQGNYGYTF
TRBJ1-3,TRBV9,CASSVVGSSGNTIYF
TRBJ1-2,TRBV7-3,CASSLRTGDYTF
TRBJ2-7,TRBV6-1,CASSELAGYEQYF
TRBJ2-7,TRBV6-4,CASSDQRAAPGSYEQYF
TRBJ2-5,TRBV30,CAYAGGLQETQYF
TRBJ2-2,TRBV5-6,CASSGRWTVGTGELFF
TRBJ2-5,TRBV20-1,CSARSQETQYF
TRBJ1-1,TRBV7-9,CASSLEGQAEAFF
TRBJ2-1,TRBV7-6,CASSLAAAGGGNNEQFF
TRBJ2-2,TRBV5-1,CASSTSSGTENTGELFF
TRBJ2-6,TRBV18,CASSLGQGRSGANVLTF
TRBJ1-2,TRBV7-9,CASSSMSQLYGYTF
TRBJ2-7,TRBV3-1/TRBV3-2,CASSFFSGGEQYF
TRBJ1-1,TRBV4-3,CASSQGPYMNTEAFF
TRBJ1-2,TRBV7-9,CASSLGQGFGYTF
TRBJ2-2,TRBV15,CATSRDQEAGELFF